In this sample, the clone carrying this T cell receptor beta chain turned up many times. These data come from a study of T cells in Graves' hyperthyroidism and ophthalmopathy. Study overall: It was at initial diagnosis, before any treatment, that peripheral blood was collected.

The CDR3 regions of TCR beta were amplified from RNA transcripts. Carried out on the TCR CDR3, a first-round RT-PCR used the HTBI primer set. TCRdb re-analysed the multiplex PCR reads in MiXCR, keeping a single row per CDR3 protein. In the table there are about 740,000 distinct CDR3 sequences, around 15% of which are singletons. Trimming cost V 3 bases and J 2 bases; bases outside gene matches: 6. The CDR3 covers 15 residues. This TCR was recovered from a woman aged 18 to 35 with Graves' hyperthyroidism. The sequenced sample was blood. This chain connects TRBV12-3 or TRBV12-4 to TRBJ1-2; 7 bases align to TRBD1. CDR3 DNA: TGTGCCAGCAGTTTGCCGTCGACAGGGAACTATGGCTACACCTTC. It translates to CASSLPSTGNYGYTF.